Only a few counts were recorded for the clone carrying this TCR beta chain. As yet, its antigen is unknown. This sample was taken from a study of CD8 T cells in Susac syndrome. Germline V lookup: CDR1 MNHEY, CDR2 SMNVEV (reference sequence). V was pared by 5 bases and J by 0 bases, with 4 bases of the junction left unmatched. The CDR3 runs 14 residues. Study-level points and caveats: The study recognized that the number of individuals in its TCR sequencing and HLA analysis was relatively small.

Reverse transcription of roughly 0.5 to 1 ug RNA was carried out with random hexamers. It was immunoSEQ multiplex PCR that amplified TCR beta CDR3 across 54 Vbeta and 13 Jbeta. TCRdb fed the immunoSEQ multiplex PCR reads into MiXCR, producing one record per CDR3 protein. The repertoire consists of some 300,000 distinct CDR3 sequences, with about 88% occurring once and the leading ten covering 0.11%. The authors carried out high-throughput sequencing of TCR beta. They applied it to CD8+ and CD4+ T cells obtained from blood. Negative isolation yielded CD4+ and CD8+ T cells, and FACS enriched TEMRA cells.

The specimen sequenced was CD8+ T cells from PBMCs. This TCR came from a human donor with multiple sclerosis. This sequence joins TRBV27 and TRBJ2-7; 7 bases are a match to TRBD2. The CDR3 loop reads CASSTRDYSYEQYF. DNA for the CDR3: TGTGCCAGCAGTACCCGGGACTACTCCTACGAGCAGTACTTC.